The clone carrying this T cell receptor beta chain was seen repeatedly, ten times or more. CDR3 length: 13 amino acids. Germline loops: CDR1 SQVTM, CDR2 ANQGSEA. The V segment lost 6 bases and the J segment 2 bases; nucleotides outside the gene matches: 3. This record comes from a study of molecular identifiers for immune sequencing clone quantification. Sorting was used to obtain naive CD8 T cells (CD8+CD4-CCR7+CD45RA+). Listed TCR primers and previously described methods were used for bulk TCR libraries. TCRdb processed the PCR reads anew with MiXCR; each CDR3 protein has one entry. The repertoire has 460,000 or so distinct CDR3 sequences, around 23% of them found once; the top ten carry approximately 0.8%.

The receptor's source is a human donor in good health. Some libraries in this study had Jurkat cell RNA spiked in. The chain has TRBV29-1 and TRBJ2-2, with 7 bases fitting TRBD1. The source material was naive CD8+ T cells from blood, with Jurkat cell RNA spiked in. Subset described: FACS-sorted CD8+CD4-CCR7+CD45RA+ naive T cells. The CDR3 DNA is TGCAGCGTGTGGGACAGAAACACCGGGGAGCTGTTTTTT. It translates to CSVWDRNTGELFF.